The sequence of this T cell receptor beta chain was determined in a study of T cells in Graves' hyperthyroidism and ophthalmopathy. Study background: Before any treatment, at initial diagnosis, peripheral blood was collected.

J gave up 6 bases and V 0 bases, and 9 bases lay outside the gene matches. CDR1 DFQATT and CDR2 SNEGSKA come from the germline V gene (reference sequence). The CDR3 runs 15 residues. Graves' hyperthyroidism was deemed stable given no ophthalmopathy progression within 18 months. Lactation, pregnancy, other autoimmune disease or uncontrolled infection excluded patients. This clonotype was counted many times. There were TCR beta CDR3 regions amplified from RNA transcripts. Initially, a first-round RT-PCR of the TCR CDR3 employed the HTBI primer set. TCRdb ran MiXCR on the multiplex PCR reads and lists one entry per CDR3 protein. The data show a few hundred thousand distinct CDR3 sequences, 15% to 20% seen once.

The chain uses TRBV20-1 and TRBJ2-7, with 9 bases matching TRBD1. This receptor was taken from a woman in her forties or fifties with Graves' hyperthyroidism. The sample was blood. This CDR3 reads CSARDLGTGSFEQYF. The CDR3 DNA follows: TGCAGTGCTAGAGATCTAGGGACAGGGTCGTTCGAGCAGTACTTC.